This TCR beta chain appears in the sequencing data of a study of blood T cell repertoires in COVID-19. The CDR3 loop spans 14 amino acids. The germline CDR1 and CDR2 sequences are SGHNT and YYREEE (reference sequence). With 4 bases removed from V and 2 bases from J, the gap between germline ends came to 12 bases. The protocol was immunoSEQ multiplex PCR, while the TCRdb copy is restricted to in-frame clones and leaves out a portion. The sample shows a few hundred thousand clones, approximately 89% of them seen only once. The sequencing input was PBMCs or T cells enriched from blood (not recorded which). This TCR was recovered from a woman aged 35 to 49 who had recovered from COVID-19. This chain uses TRBV5-4 with TRBJ1-2; tentative D call: TRBD1 (5 bases). The DNA for the CDR3 is TGTGCCAGCAGCCGTGGGGGGGAAAACTATGGCTACACCTTC. Translating it yields CASSRGGENYGYTF.